This TCR beta chain was documented in a study of OX40 agonist ivuxolimab in advanced cancers. Study as a whole: Three patients had partial responses: one hepatocellular carcinoma, two cutaneous melanoma.

Germline values: CDR1 ENHRY, CDR2 SYGVKD. Trimming stripped 3 bases from V and 5 bases from J, with 16 bases between. This CDR3 comprises 15 residues. Measured with immunoSEQ multiplex PCR; TCRdb has only the in-frame clones, and not every one. This sample has more than 70,000 clones, with 85% to 90% found just once. The chain couples TRBV10-3 to TRBJ1-1, with D uncertain. This clonotype was sampled from an adult with an advanced solid tumor such as melanoma, head and neck, liver or kidney cancer. The sequencing used CD4+ or CD8+ T cells sorted from blood, collected in a trial of the OX40 agonist ivuxolimab. In nucleotides, the CDR3 is TGTGCCATCAGTGACCCCGGACGGAGAGGGACTGAAGCTTTCTTT. As protein: CAISDPGRRGTEAFF.